This TCR beta chain was found in a study of Ad26.COV2.S vaccination and SARS-CoV-2 variants. Study in general: The study gave Ad26.COV2.S intramuscularly, once or twice 56 days apart. Study-level points and caveats: Substantial breadth in spike-specific CD8+ and CD4+ T cell responses was reportedly seen after vaccination. It was found that vaccine and placebo recipients had similar non-spike TCR breadth.

TCRdb keeps only in-frame clones here, not all; method: immunoSEQ multiplex PCR. The data show approximately 480,000 clones, roughly 87% seen once. The germline V gene encodes CDR1 DFQATT and CDR2 SNEGSKA (reference sequence). The CDR3 contains 12 residues. Deletions cut 3 bases from V and 2 bases from J, with 5 bases between. A word on this clone: Its matching antigen is unknown.

The treatment: 15 to 20 received Ad26.COV2.S at low or high dose, single or two shots; 5 received placebo; per-sample allocation not given. It was on day 63 after the first vaccine or placebo injection that samples were taken. Wuhan-strain spike was delivered by a replication-incompetent Ad26 vector. The chain combines TRBV20-1 with TRBJ1-5; D gene ambiguous. The specimen comprised peripheral blood, sampled in a trial of Ad26.COV2.S vaccine versus placebo. The clonotype comes from a person aged 18-60 years who received the Ad26.COV2.S COVID-19 vaccine or a placebo. DNA of the CDR3: TGCAGTGCTAGTTCTGGCAATCAGCCCCAGCATTTT. This gives the protein CSASSGNQPQHF.